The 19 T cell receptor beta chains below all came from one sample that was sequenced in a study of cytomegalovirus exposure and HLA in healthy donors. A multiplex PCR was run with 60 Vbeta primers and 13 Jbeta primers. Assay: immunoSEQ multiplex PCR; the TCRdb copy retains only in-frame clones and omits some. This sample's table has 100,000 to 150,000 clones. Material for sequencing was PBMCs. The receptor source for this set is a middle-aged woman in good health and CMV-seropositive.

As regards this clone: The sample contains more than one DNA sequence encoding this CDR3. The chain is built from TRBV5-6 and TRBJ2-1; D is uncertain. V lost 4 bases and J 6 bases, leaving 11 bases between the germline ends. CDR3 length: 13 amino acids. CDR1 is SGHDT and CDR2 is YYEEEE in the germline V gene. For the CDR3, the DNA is TGTGCCAGCAGCACCTTAGTGATCAATGAGCAGTTCTTC. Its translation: CASSTLVINEQFF.

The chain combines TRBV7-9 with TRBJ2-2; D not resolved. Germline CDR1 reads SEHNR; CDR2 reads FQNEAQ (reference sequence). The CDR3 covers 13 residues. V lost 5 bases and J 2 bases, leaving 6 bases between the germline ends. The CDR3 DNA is TGTGCCAGCAGCCTATCAAACACCGGGGAGCTGTTTTTT. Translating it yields CASSLSNTGELFF. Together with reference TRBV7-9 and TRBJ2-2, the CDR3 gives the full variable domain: DTGVSQNPRHKITKRGQNVTFRCDPISEHNRLYWYRQTLGQGPEFLTYFQNEAQLEKSRLLSDRFSAERPKGSFSTLEIQRTEQGDSAMYLCASSLSNTGELFFGEGSRLTVL.

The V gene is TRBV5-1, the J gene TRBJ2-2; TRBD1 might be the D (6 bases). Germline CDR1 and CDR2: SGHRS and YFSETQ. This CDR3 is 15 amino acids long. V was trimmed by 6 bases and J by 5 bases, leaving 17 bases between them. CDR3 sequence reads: CASKLGTGRTGELFF. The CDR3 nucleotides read TGCGCCAGCAAACTTGGAACAGGGCGGACCGGGGAGCTGTTTTTT.

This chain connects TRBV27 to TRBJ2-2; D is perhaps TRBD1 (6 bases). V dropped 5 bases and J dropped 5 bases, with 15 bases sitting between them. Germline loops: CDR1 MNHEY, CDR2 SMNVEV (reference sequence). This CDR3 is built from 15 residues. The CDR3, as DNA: TGTGCCAGCAGTCTCACGACAGGCGGGACCGGGGAGCTGTTTTTT. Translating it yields CASSLTTGGTGELFF.

CDR3 region: CASRGLGARSSYNEQFF. The CDR3 DNA sequence: TGTGCCAGCAGGGGGTTGGGGGCCCGGAGCTCCTACAATGAGCAGTTCTTC. The chain joins TRBV28 to TRBJ2-1, with D possibly being TRBD1 (6 bases). The V end lost 6 bases, the J end lost 0 bases, and 18 bases lay between the germline ends. This CDR3 has 17 residues. CDR1 is MDHEN, CDR2 SYDVKM, per germline.

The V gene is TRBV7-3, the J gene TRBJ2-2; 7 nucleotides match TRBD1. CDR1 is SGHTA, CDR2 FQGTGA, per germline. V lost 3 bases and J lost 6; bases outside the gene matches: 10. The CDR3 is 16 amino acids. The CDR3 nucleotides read TGTGCCAGCAGCTTTCATGCAGGGGGTAGATCCGGGGAGCTGTTTTTT. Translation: CASSFHAGGRSGELFF.

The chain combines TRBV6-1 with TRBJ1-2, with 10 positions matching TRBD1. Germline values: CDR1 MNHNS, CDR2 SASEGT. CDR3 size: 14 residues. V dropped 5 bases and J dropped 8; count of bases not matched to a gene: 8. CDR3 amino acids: CASSPGTGEFGYTF. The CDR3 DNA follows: TGTGCCAGCAGTCCCGGGACAGGGGAATTCGGCTACACCTTC.

CDR3 DNA: TGTGCCAGCAGCTTCCGGGACAGGGAGCCTTCCGAGCAGTACTTC. This sequence encodes CASSFRDREPSEQYF. The chain uses TRBV5-6 and TRBJ2-7, with TRBD1 identical over 9 bases. V was pared by 2 bases and J by 6 bases, with 9 bases of the junction left unmatched. The germline gives CDR1 SGHDT, CDR2 YYEEEE. This CDR3 is built from 15 residues.

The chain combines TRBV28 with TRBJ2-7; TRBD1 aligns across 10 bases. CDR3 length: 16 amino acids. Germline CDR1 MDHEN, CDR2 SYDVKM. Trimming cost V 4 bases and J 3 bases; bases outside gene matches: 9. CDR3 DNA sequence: TGTGCCAGCAGTTCCAGCCCTTGGACAGGGGGCTACGAGCAGTACTTC. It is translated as CASSSSPWTGGYEQYF.

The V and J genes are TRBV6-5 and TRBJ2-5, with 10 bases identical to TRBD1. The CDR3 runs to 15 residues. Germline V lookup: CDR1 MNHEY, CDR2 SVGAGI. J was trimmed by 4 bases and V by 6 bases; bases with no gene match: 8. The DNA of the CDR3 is TGTGCCAGCAGCACGGGACAGGGGTGGAGAGAGACCCAGTACTTC. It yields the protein CASSTGQGWRETQYF.

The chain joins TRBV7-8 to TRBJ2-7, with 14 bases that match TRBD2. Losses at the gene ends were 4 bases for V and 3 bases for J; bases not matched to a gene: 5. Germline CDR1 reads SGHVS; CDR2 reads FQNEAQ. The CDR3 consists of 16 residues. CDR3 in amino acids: CASSSGLAGGNYEQYF. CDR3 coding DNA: TGTGCCAGCAGCTCCGGACTAGCGGGAGGTAACTACGAGCAGTACTTC.

The CDR3 loop is CASTQGGSSYNEQFF. Here the CDR3 DNA reads TGCGCCAGCACCCAGGGGGGGAGCTCCTACAATGAGCAGTTCTTC. V and J are TRBV4-1 and TRBJ2-1, with D tentatively TRBD1 or TRBD2 (7 bases each). This CDR3 comprises 15 residues. The germline V and J ends were trimmed by 7 bases and 0 bases, with 13 bases remaining between them. From germline, CDR1 is MGHRA and CDR2 YSYEKL.

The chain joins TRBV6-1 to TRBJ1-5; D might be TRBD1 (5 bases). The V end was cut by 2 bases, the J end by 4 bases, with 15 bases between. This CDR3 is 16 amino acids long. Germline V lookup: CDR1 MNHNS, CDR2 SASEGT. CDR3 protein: CASSEPMGLGNQPQHF. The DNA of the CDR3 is TGTGCCAGCAGTGAACCAATGGGGCTGGGGAATCAGCCCCAGCATTTT.

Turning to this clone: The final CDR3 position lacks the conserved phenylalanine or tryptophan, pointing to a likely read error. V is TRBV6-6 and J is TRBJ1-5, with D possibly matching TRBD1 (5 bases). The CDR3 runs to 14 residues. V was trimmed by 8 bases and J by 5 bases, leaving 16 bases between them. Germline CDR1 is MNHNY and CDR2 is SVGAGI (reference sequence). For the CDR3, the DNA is TGTGCCAGCGTGGCCGGTCCGGGGGATCAGCCCCAGCATTCT. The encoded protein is CASVAGPGDQPQHS.

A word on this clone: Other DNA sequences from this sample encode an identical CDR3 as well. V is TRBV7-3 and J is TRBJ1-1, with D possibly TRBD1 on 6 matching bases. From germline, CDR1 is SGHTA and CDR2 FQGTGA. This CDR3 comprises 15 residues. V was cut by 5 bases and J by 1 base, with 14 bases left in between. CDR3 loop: CASSPGQFWNTEAFF. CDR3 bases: TGTGCCAGCAGCCCCGGACAGTTCTGGAACACTGAAGCTTTCTTT.

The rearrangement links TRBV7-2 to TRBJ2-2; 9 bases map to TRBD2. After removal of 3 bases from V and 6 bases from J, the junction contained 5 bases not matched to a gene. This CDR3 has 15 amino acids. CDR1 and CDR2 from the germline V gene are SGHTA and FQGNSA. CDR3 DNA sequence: TGTGCCAGCAGCTTTGGTAGCGGGAGTTCCGGGGAGCTGTTTTTT. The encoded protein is CASSFGSGSSGELFF.

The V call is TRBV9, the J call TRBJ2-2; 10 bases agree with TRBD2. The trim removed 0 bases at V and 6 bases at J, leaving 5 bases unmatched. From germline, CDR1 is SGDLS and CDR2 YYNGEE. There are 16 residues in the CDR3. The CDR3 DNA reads TGTGCCAGCAGCGTAGAACTAGCGGGAATCTCCGGGGAGCTGTTTTTT. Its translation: CASSVELAGISGELFF.

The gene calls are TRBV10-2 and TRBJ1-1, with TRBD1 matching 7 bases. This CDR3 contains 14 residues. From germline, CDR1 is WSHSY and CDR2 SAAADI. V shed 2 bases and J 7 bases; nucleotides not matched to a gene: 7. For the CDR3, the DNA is TGCGCCAGCAGTGAGGACCGACAGGGAAATGAAGCTTTCTTT. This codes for CASSEDRQGNEAFF.

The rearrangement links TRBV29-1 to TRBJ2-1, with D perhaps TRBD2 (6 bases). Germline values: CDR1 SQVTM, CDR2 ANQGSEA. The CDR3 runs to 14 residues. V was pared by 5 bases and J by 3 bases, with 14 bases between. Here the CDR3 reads CSVKAGTYYNEQFF. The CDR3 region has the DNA TGCAGCGTTAAGGCCGGGACTTACTACAATGAGCAGTTCTTC.